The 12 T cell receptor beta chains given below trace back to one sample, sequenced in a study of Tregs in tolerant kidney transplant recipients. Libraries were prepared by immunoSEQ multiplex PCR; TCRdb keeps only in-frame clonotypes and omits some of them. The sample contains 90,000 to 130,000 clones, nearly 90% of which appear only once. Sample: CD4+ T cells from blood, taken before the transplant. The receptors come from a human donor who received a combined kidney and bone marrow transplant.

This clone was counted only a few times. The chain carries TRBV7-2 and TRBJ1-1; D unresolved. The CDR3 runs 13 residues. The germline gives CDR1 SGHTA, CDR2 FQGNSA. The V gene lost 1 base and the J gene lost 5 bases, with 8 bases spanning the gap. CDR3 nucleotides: TGTGCCAGCAGCTTAGGGGCCCAGACTGAAGCTTTCTTT. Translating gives CASSLGAQTEAFF.

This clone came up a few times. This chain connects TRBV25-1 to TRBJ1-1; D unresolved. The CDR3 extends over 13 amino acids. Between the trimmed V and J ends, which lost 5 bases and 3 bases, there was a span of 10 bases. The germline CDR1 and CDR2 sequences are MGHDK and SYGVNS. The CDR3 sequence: CASSSGIHTEAFF. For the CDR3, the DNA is TGTGCCAGCAGTTCCGGGATACACACTGAAGCTTTCTTT.

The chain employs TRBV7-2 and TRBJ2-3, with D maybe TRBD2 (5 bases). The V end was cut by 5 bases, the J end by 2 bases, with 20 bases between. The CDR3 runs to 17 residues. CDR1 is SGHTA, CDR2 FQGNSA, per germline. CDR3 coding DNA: TGTGCCAGCAGCGAAACGATGGCTAGCCTGGACACAGATACGCAGTATTTT. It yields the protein CASSETMASLDTDTQYF.

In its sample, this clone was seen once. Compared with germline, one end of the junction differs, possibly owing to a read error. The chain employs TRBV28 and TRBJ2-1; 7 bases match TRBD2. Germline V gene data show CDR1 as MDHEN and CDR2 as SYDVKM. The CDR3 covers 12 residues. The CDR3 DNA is TGTGCCAGCAGTTTACCGCCAGCGGGGAGTCTCTTC. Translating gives CASSLPPAGSLF.

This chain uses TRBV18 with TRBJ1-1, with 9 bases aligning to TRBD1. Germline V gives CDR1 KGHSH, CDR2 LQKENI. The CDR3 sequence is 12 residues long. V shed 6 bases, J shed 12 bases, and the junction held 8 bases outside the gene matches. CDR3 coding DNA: TGTGCCAGCTCGCAGGACAGGGGTATGACTTTCTTT. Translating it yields CASSQDRGMTFF.

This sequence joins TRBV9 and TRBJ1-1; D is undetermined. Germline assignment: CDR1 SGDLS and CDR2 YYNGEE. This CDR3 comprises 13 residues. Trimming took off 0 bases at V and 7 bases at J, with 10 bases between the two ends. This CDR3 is CASSVGGGREAFF. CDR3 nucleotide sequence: TGTGCCAGCAGCGTAGGTGGAGGGCGTGAAGCTTTCTTT.

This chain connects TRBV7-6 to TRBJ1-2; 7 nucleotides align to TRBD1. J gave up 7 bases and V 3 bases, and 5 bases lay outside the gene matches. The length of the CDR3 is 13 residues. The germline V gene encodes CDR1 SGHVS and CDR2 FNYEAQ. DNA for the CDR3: TGTGCCAGCAGCTTCCCAGGGGGTGGTGGCTACACCTTC. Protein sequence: CASSFPGGGGYTF.

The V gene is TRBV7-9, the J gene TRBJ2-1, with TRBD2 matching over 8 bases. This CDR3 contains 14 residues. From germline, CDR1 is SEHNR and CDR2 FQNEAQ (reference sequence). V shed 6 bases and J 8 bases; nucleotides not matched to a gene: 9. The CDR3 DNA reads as TGTGCCAGCAGTGTCAGGAGCGGGAGTGATGAGCAGTTCTTC. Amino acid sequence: CASSVRSGSDEQFF.

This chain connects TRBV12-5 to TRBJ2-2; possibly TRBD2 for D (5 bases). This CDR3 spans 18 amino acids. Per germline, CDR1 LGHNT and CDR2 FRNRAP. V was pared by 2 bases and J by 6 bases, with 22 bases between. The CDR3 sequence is CASGLRAGGRTYAGELFF. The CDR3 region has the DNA TGTGCTAGTGGTTTGAGAGCTGGAGGACGGACTTACGCCGGGGAGCTGTTTTTT.

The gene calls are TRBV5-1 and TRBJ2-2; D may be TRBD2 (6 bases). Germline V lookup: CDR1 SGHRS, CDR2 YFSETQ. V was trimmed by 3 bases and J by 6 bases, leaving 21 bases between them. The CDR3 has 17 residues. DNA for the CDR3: TGCGCCAGCAGCTCGCTCGTCCTCGGCGGGGCGGCCGGGGAGCTGTTTTTT. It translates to CASSSLVLGGAAGELFF.

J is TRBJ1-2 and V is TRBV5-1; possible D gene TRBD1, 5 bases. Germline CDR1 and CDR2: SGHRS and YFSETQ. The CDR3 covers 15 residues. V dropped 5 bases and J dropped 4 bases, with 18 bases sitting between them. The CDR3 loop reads CASRSVEGRGYGYTF. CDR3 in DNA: TGCGCCAGCAGATCCGTGGAGGGGAGAGGCTATGGCTACACCTTC.

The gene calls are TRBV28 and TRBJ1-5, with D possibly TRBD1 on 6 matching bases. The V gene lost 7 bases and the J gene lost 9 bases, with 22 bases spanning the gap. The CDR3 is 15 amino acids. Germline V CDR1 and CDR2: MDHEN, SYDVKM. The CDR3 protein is CASTNGWGRFGPQHF. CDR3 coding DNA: TGTGCCAGCACTAACGGCTGGGGGCGCTTCGGGCCCCAGCATTTT.